Here is one T cell receptor beta chain with its context. The antigen remains undetermined. The CDR3 spans 14 residues. In germline, CDR1 is MNHEY, CDR2 SMNVEV (reference sequence). Deletions cut 6 bases from V and 4 bases from J, with 16 bases between. Sequencing relied on immunoSEQ assay v3.0, run at survey level. The target of sequencing was about 40,000-50,000 T-cell genomes per sample. The protocol was immunoSEQ multiplex PCR, while the TCRdb copy is restricted to in-frame clones and leaves out a portion. Of about 30,000 clones in the sample, 85% to 95% were seen once. This record belongs to a study of long-term antiretroviral therapy in people with HIV. Study-level information: When the earliest samples were collected, ART was typically delayed until CD4 counts fell. General observations from the study: All time points showed a repertoire dominated by clones expanded before ART. It was not possible to obtain data on ART adherence, viral resistance or therapy changes.

V is TRBV27 and J is TRBJ2-7; weak D call: TRBD1 (6 bases). The material was unsorted PBMCs, obtained 5.3 years after starting antiretroviral therapy. The receptor's source is a man in his fifties with HIV. CDR3 loop: CASSRSGATYEQYF. CDR3 DNA: TGTGCCAGCAGCCGTTCAGGGGCGACGTACGAGCAGTACTTC.